The clone carrying this TCR beta chain showed up many times. The CDR3 runs 16 residues. Trimming took 2 bases from V and 1 from J, leaving 11 bases between them. Germline V lookup: CDR1 MNHNS, CDR2 SASEGT. The sample is drawn from a study of read filtering for tumor transcriptome and immune sequencing. On the study more broadly: Revised staging placed eight or nine patients in R-ISS I, some 17 in II, six or seven in III.

At the time of active disease, bone marrow was collected from every patient. From roughly 0.4 ug of RNA, a library with molecular barcoded alpha/delta and beta/gamma adaptors was made. TCRdb recomputed calls from the reads with MiXCR, one row per CDR3 protein. The top ten hold roughly a tenth of the sample, which has around 65,000 distinct CDR3 sequences, about 19% seen once. This receptor was identified in a donor aged 40 or older with multiple myeloma. Sequences were obtained from a population of CD138-negative cells sorted from bone marrow. The V call is TRBV6-1, the J call TRBJ2-2; D may be TRBD2 (6 bases). The DNA for the CDR3 is TGTGCCAGCAGTGAAAGGGCGGGGCGGAACACCGGGGAGCTGTTTTTT. Amino acids: CASSERAGRNTGELFF.